These 13 T cell receptor beta chains came from one sample sequenced in a study of shared clonotypes between healthy human individuals. Profiling relied on immunoSEQ multiplex PCR, and the TCRdb table lists in-frame clones only, not all of them. The sample lists 1,500,000 or so clones; roughly 96% were seen once. The sample taken for sequencing was naive CD4+ T cells sorted from blood. As for subset: CD45RA+ positively selected. Receptors originate from a man aged 25 to 45 in good health.

This sequence joins TRBV14 and TRBJ2-3; 10 bases agree with TRBD2. CDR1 and CDR2 (germline): SGHDN, FVKESK. Trimming took 9 bases from V and 6 from J; bases not matched to a gene: 9. The CDR3 has 14 residues. CDR3 amino acids: CASREREGRDTQYF. In DNA form, the CDR3 reads TGTGCCAGTCGGGAGCGGGAGGGCCGTGATACGCAGTATTTT.

This chain uses TRBV30 with TRBJ1-5, with D unclear. V shed 4 bases and J shed 6 bases, with 16 bases lying between them. Germline V gene data show CDR1 as GTSNPN and CDR2 as SVGIG (reference sequence). The CDR3 contains 14 residues. The CDR3 DNA reads TGTGCCTGGACCCGATCCCCTTCGGGTCAGCCCCAGCATTTT. This sequence encodes CAWTRSPSGQPQHF.

The genes are TRBV5-1 and TRBJ2-6; D is unclear. This CDR3 spans 15 amino acids. Germline CDR1 is SGHRS and CDR2 is YFSETQ. V was cut by 5 bases and J by 1 base, with 10 bases left in between. As DNA, the CDR3 is TGCGCCAGCAGACAGATACGATCTGGGGCCAACGTCCTGACTTTC. Translation gives CASRQIRSGANVLTF.

This clone was seen once. J is TRBJ2-1 and V is TRBV28; 7 bases are a match to TRBD2. The CDR3 extends over 14 amino acids. Germline CDR1 MDHEN, CDR2 SYDVKM. Unmatched junction bases numbered 9, after V lost 3 bases and J lost 10 bases. The CDR3 DNA reads TGTGCCAGCAGTTTCAAGCGGGACTTCCCCGAGCAGTTCTTC. Translation: CASSFKRDFPEQFF.

V is TRBV19 and J is TRBJ2-6; TRBD1 or TRBD2 may be the D gene (6 bases each). V lost 3 bases and J lost 2, with 8 bases in between. This CDR3 comprises 15 residues. Per the germline V gene, CDR1 is LNHDA and CDR2 is SQIVND (reference sequence). As DNA, the CDR3 is TGTGCCAGTAGTATTGGGGGGCCTGGGGCCAACGTCCTGACTTTC. This codes for CASSIGGPGANVLTF.

As to this clone: The same CDR3 can be traced to other DNA sequences in this sample. The chain links TRBV7-2 to TRBJ2-1; no clear D gene. V lost 5 bases to trimming and J lost 0 bases, with 5 bases between them. Germline V lookup: CDR1 SGHTA, CDR2 FQGNSA. The CDR3 is made up of 13 amino acids. CDR3 residues: CASSPSSYNEQFF. For the CDR3, the DNA is TGTGCCAGCAGCCCTAGCTCCTACAATGAGCAGTTCTTC. The full variable domain, in which reference TRBV7-2 and TRBJ2-1 provide the parts outside the CDR3, is GAGVSQSPSNKVTEKGKDVELRCDPISGHTALYWYRQSLGQGLEFLIYFQGNSAPDKSGLPSDRFSAERTGGSVSTLTIQRTQQEDSAVYLCASSPSSYNEQFFGPGTRLTVL.

This chain connects TRBV5-6 to TRBJ2-5; D unclear. In germline, CDR1 is SGHDT, CDR2 YYEEEE. V was clipped by 4 bases and J by 2 bases, with 18 bases between them. The CDR3 consists of 16 residues. CDR3 bases: TGTGCCAGCAGCCGGACGCCAGGTGGATCACAAGAGACCCAGTACTTC. Translated: CASSRTPGGSQETQYF.

This sequence joins TRBV7-8 and TRBJ2-7; tentatively, D is TRBD2 (6 bases). The V gene's germline CDR1 is SGHVS and CDR2 FQNEAQ. This CDR3 is built from 16 residues. Deletions cut 2 bases from V and 1 base from J, with 15 bases between. The CDR3 reads CASSLSGSSVSYEQYF. As DNA, the CDR3 is TGTGCCAGCAGCTTAAGTGGGTCTAGCGTATCCTACGAGCAGTACTTC.

The chain couples TRBV5-5 to TRBJ2-7; the match to TRBD1 covers 8 bases. The CDR3 covers 16 residues. J lost 6 bases, V lost 4 bases, and 15 bases had no gene match. Per germline, CDR1 SGHKS and CDR2 YYEKEE (reference sequence). The chain's CDR3 is CASSPQVDRDMFEQYF. The CDR3 DNA reads as TGTGCCAGCAGCCCCCAAGTGGACAGGGATATGTTCGAGCAGTACTTC. Supplemented by reference TRBV5-5 and TRBJ2-7, the full variable domain reads DAGVTQSPTHLIKTRGQQVTLRCSPISGHKSVSWYQQVLGQGPQFIFQYYEKEERGRGNFPDRFSARQFPNYSSELNVNALLLGDSALYLCASSPQVDRDMFEQYFGPGTRLTVT.

The genes are TRBV5-4 and TRBJ2-3, with D uncertain. Trimming left V 0 bases short and J 1 base short, with 9 bases between. The germline gives CDR1 SGHNT, CDR2 YYREEE (reference sequence). The CDR3 covers 15 residues. The chain's CDR3 is CASSLEEGRTDTQYF. Written as DNA, the CDR3 is TGTGCCAGCAGCTTGGAGGAAGGGCGCACAGATACGCAGTATTTT.

V usage is TRBV7-2 and J usage is TRBJ2-1, with 8 positions matching TRBD1. Germline V gene lookup returns CDR1 SGHTA and CDR2 FQGNSA. The CDR3 covers 15 residues. With 5 bases clipped from V and 2 bases from J, the junction kept 5 bases outside the gene matches. Here the CDR3 reads CASSAPGGAYNEQFF. In nucleotides, the CDR3 is TGTGCCAGCAGCGCCCCAGGGGGCGCCTACAATGAGCAGTTCTTC.

The rearrangement joins TRBV11-3 to TRBJ2-7; 8 positions match TRBD1. This CDR3 has 13 amino acids. Germline CDR1 is SGHNT and CDR2 is YENEEA. The V segment lost 5 bases and the J segment 6 bases; nucleotides outside the gene matches: 6. The CDR3 bases are TGTGCCAGCAGCACGACAGGGGTCGGCGAGCAGTACTTC. It encodes CASSTTGVGEQYF.

This chain uses TRBV2 with TRBJ1-4; D unclear. The V end lost 1 base, the J end lost 16 bases, and 13 bases lay between the germline ends. The CDR3 sequence is 12 residues long. Germline CDR1 and CDR2: SNHLY and FYNNEI. The CDR3 region has the DNA TGTGCCAGCAGTGAAGATGGGGTTCTGGCGTTTTTT. Translation gives CASSEDGVLAFF.